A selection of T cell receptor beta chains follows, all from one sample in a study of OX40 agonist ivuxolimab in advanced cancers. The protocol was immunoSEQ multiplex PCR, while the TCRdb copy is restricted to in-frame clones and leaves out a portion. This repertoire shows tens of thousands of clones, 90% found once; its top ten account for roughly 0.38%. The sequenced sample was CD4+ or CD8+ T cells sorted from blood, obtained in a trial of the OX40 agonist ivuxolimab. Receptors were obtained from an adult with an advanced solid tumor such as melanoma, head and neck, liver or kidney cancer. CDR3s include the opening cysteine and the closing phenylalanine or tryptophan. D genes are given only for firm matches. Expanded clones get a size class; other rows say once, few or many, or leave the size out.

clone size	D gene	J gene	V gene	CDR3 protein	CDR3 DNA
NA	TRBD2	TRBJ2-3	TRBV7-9	CASSQGLAADTQYF	TGTGCCAGCAGCCAGGGACTAGCAGCAGATACGCAGTATTTT
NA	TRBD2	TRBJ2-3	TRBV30	CAWTASGGTDTQYF	TGTGCCTGGACCGCTAGCGGGGGCACAGATACGCAGTATTTT
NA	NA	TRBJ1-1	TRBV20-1	CSAREDEAFF	TGCAGTGCTAGGGAAGATGAAGCTTTCTTT
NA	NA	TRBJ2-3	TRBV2	CASSESTDTQYF	TGTGCCAGCAGTGAAAGCACAGATACGCAGTATTTT
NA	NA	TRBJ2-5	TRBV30	CAWSVKRSTQYF	TGTGCCTGGAGTGTCAAACGATCGACCCAGTACTTC
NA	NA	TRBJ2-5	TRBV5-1	CASSQGGTRRETQYF	TGCGCCAGCAGCCAGGGGGGCACCAGACGGGAGACCCAGTACTTC
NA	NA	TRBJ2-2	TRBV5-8	CASSLEGRSHPTGELFF	TGTGCCAGCAGCTTGGAGGGCCGTAGCCACCCCACCGGGGAGCTGTTTTTT
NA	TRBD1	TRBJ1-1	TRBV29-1	CSARTGRGTEAFF	TGCAGCGCTCGGACAGGCAGGGGCACTGAAGCTTTCTTT
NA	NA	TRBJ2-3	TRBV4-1	CASSQIPGPSEGYF	TGCGCCAGCAGCCAAATACCGGGCCCGTCGGAAGGGTATTTT
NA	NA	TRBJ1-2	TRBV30	CAWSRLAGQQRNYGYTF	TGTGCCTGGAGTAGGCTGGCAGGCCAACAACGGAACTATGGCTACACCTTC
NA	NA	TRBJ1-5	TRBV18	CASSPPGAMVGQPQHF	TGTGCCAGCTCACCACCGGGGGCTATGGTCGGTCAGCCCCAGCATTTT
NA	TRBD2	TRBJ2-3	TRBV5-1	CASSLGLAASTDTQYF	TGCGCCAGCAGCTTGGGCCTAGCGGCTAGCACAGATACGCAGTATTTT
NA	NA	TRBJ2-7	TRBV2	CASQEGQGSYEQYF	TGTGCCAGTCAGGAGGGGCAGGGATCCTACGAGCAGTACTTC
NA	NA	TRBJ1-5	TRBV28	CASSGGRVIQPQHF	TGTGCCAGCTCGGGGGGCAGGGTGATTCAGCCCCAGCATTTT
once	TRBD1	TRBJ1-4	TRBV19	CASSQIWTGAGEKLFF	TGTGCCAGTAGTCAAATCTGGACAGGCGCCGGTGAAAAACTGTTTTTT
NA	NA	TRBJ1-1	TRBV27	CASSLGSVNTEAFF	TGTGCCAGCAGTCTGGGGAGCGTGAACACTGAAGCTTTCTTT
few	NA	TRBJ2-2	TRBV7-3	CASSQQATGELFF	TGTGCCAGCAGCCAACAGGCCACCGGGGAGCTGTTTTTT
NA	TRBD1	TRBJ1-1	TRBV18	CASSQQGTNTEAFF	TGTGCCAGCTCCCAACAGGGGACGAACACTGAAGCTTTCTTT